Below are 7 T cell receptor beta chains sequenced from a single sample in a study of spatial heterogeneity in lung cancer. TCRdb re-derived calls from the 5' RACE reads in MiXCR, one entry per CDR3 protein. The sample has 100,000 or so distinct CDR3 sequences; approximately 4.4% are singletons. Study-wide results and limits: Higher tumor mutation counts went along with higher counts of expanded intratumoral alpha and beta TCRs.

Sample time point: sample taken at primary tumor resection. No antigens are known for them. Sequences were derived from lung tumor tissue, sampled at surgery. The receptors originated from a male donor with early-stage non-small cell lung cancer.

This clonotype has at least ten counts. The chain links TRBV27 to TRBJ2-6, with D perhaps matching TRBD2 (5 bases). Germline V gene data show CDR1 as MNHEY and CDR2 as SMNVEV (reference sequence). This CDR3 spans 14 amino acids. V dropped 7 bases and J dropped 0 bases, with 7 bases sitting between them. The CDR3 nucleotides read TGTGCCAGCATGGCGGGCTCTGGGGCCAACGTCCTGACTTTC. It codes for CASMAGSGANVLTF. Filled out from reference TRBV27 and TRBJ2-6, the complete variable domain reads EAQVTQNPRYLITVTGKKLTVTCSQNMNHEYMSWYRQDPGLGLRQIYYSMNVEVTDKGDVPEGYKVSRKEKRNFPLILESPSPNQTSLYFCASMAGSGANVLTFGAGSRLTVL.

This clonotype has just a few counts. This chain uses TRBV6-1 with TRBJ1-1; 10 positions agree with TRBD1. Trimming removed 4 bases from V and 2 bases from J; junction bases left unmatched: 4. Germline V lookup: CDR1 MNHNS, CDR2 SASEGT. This CDR3 comprises 15 residues. The CDR3 coding sequence is TGTGCCAGCAGTGGGGGGGACAGGGGAAACACTGAAGCTTTCTTT. It yields the protein CASSGGDRGNTEAFF.

J is TRBJ2-7 and V is TRBV7-2; D call uncertain. V lost 0 bases and J lost 2, with 11 bases in between. This CDR3 has 15 residues. Germline-derived CDR1 and CDR2 are SGHTA and FQGNSA. The CDR3, as DNA: TGTGCCAGCAGCTTAGCGCCAGCCTCGCCCTACGAGCAGTACTTC. Amino acids: CASSLAPASPYEQYF.

This clonotype was seen many times. The chain employs TRBV5-5 and TRBJ2-7, with D hard to call. Per the germline V gene, CDR1 is SGHKS and CDR2 is YYEKEE (reference sequence). This CDR3 region has 12 residues. V was cut by 4 bases and J by 4 bases, with 9 bases left in between. The CDR3 protein is CASSPPGYEQYF. The CDR3 DNA reads as TGTGCCAGCAGCCCGCCGGGTTACGAGCAGTACTTC.

There are many counts of this clonotype. The chain joins TRBV11-2 to TRBJ2-3; D is undetermined. Germline V gene data show CDR1 as SGHAT and CDR2 as FQNNGV. The V gene lost 6 bases and the J gene lost 3 bases, with 10 bases spanning the gap. This CDR3 has 13 residues. The CDR3 bases are TGTGCCAGCAGTTTGGGCGGAACAGATACGCAGTATTTT. Amino acid sequence: CASSLGGTDTQYF.

This clonotype appeared many times. The J gene is TRBJ1-6, the V gene TRBV6-5, with 10 bases that match TRBD1. The V gene end was trimmed by 1 base and the J gene end by 0 bases; junction bases not matched to a gene: 6. The germline V gene encodes CDR1 MNHEY and CDR2 SVGAGI. CDR3 length: 19 amino acids. CDR3 DNA sequence: TGTGCCAGCAGTTACTTTATTGGGACAGGGGACTCCTATAATTCACCCCTCCACTTT. This encodes CASSYFIGTGDSYNSPLHF.

This clonotype was picked up a small number of times. The chain links TRBV4-1 to TRBJ2-5, with D tentatively TRBD2 (7 bases). The germline gives CDR1 MGHRA, CDR2 YSYEKL. V was cut by 3 bases and J by 4 bases, with 18 bases left in between. This CDR3 is built from 16 residues. Written as DNA, the CDR3 is TGCGCCAGCAGCCATGTGGGACTAAGGGGGAGAGAGACCCAGTACTTC. It codes for CASSHVGLRGRETQYF.